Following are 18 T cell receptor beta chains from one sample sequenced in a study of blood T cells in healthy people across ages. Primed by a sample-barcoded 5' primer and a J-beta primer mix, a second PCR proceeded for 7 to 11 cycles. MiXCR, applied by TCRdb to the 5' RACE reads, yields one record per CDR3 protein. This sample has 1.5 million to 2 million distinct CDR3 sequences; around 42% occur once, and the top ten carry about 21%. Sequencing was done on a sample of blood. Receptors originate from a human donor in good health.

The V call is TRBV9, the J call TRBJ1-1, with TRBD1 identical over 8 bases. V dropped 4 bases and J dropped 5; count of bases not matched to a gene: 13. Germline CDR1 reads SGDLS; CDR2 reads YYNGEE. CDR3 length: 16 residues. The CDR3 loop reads CASSQGAGVGNTEAFF. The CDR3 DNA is TGTGCCAGCAGCCAGGGGGCGGGGGTAGGGAATACTGAAGCTTTCTTT.

CDR3 loop: CASSLDDRSYGYTF. CDR3 bases: TGTGCCAGCAGCTTGGATGACAGAAGTTATGGCTACACCTTC. The V gene is TRBV7-8, the J gene TRBJ1-2, with D possibly TRBD1 on 5 matching bases. The germline V gene has CDR1 SGHVS and CDR2 FQNEAQ. CDR3 length: 14 residues. The V and J ends lost 3 bases and 5 bases respectively, with 13 bases between them. The full variable domain, with the rest looked up from reference TRBV7-8 and TRBJ1-2, is GAGVSQSPRYKVAKRGQDVALRCDPISGHVSLFWYQQALGQGPEFLTYFQNEAQLDKSGLPSDRFFAERPEGSVSTLKIQRTQQEDSAVYLCASSLDDRSYGYTFGSGTRLTVV.

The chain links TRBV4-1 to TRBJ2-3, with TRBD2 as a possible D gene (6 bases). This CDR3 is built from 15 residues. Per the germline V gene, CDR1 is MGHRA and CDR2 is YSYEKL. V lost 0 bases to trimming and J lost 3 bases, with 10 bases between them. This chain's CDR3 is CASSQDPGVTDTQYF. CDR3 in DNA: TGCGCCAGCAGCCAAGATCCGGGGGTTACAGATACGCAGTATTTT.

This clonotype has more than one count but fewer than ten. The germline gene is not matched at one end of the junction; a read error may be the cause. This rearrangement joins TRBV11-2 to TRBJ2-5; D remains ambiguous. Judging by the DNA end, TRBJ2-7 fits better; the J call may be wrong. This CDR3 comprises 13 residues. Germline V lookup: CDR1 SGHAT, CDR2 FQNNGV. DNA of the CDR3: TGTGCCAGCGGCTTAGTGTCCCGGAGCGAGCAGTACTTC. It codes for CASGLVSRSEQYF.

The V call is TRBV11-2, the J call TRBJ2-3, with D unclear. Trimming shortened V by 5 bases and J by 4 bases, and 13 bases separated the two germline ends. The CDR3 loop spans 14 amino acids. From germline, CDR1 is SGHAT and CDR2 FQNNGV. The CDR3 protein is CASSDNGPADTQYF. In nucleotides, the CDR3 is TGTGCCAGCAGCGACAACGGGCCGGCAGATACGCAGTATTTT.

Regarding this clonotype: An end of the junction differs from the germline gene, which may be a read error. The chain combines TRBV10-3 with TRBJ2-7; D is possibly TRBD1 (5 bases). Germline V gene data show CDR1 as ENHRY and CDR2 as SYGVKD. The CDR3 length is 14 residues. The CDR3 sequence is CVIRANALQEEQYF. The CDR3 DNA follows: TGTGTCATCAGGGCCAACGCGCTGCAGGAAGAGCAGTACTTC.

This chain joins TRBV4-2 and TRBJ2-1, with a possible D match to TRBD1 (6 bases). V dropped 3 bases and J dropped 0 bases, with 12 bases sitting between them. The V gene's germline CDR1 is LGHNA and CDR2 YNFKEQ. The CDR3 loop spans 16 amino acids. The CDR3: CASSQELTGSYNEQFF. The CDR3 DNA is TGTGCCAGCAGCCAGGAGTTGACAGGCTCCTACAATGAGCAGTTCTTC.

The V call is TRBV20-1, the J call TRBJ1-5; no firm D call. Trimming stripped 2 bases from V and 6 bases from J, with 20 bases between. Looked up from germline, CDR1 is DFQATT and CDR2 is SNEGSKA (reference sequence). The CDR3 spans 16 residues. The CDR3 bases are TGCAGTGCTAGAAAATCGGGCTTCATTATGAGTCAGCCCCAGCATTTT. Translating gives CSARKSGFIMSQPQHF.

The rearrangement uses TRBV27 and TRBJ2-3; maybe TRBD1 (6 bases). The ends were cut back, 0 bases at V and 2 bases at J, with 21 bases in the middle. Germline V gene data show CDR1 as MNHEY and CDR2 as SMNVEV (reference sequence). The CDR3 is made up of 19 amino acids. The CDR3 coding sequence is TGTGCCAGCAGTTTATCCGGGACACCCTCCGCGATTCTCACAGATACGCAGTATTTT. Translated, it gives CASSLSGTPSAILTDTQYF.

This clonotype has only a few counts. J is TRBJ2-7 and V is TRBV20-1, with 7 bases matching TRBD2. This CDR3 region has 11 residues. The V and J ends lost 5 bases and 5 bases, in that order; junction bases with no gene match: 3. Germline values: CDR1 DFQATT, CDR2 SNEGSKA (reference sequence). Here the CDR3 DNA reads TGCAGTGCTGAGGGACTAAACGAGCAGTACTTC. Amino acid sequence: CSAEGLNEQYF.

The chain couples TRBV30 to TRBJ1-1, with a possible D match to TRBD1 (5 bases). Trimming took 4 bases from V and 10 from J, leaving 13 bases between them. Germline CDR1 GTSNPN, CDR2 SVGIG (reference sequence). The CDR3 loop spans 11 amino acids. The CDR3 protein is CAWNWGPTAFF. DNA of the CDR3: TGTGCCTGGAACTGGGGACCTACAGCTTTCTTT.

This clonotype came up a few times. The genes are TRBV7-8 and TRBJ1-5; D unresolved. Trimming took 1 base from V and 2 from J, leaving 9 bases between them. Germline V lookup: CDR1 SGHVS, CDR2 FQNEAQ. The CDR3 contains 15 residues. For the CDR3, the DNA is TGTGCCAGCAGCTTAGTGGTGTGGGGCAATCAGCCCCAGCATTTT. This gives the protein CASSLVVWGNQPQHF.

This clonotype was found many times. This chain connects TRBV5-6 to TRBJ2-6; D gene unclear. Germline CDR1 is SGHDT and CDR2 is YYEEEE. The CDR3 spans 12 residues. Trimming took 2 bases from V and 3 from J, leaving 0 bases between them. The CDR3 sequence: CASSFGANVLTF. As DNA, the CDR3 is TGTGCCAGCAGCTTTGGGGCCAACGTCCTGACTTTC.

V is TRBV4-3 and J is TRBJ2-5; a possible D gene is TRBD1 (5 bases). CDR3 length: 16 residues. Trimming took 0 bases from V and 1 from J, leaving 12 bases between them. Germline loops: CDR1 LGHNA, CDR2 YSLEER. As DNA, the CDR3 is TGCGCCAGCAGCCAAGAAGGGGTCAGACTCCAAGAGACCCAGTACTTC. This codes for CASSQEGVRLQETQYF.

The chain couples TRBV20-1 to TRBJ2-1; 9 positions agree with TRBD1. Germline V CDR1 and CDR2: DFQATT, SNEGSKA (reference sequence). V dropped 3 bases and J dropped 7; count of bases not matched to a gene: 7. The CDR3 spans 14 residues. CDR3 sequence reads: CSARYRGHGNEQFF. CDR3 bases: TGCAGTGCTAGGTACAGGGGGCATGGAAATGAGCAGTTCTTC.

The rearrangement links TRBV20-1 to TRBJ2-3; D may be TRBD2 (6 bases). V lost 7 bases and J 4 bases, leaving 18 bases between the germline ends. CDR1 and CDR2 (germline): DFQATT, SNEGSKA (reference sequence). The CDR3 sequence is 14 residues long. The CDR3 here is CSVPKAGLADTQYF. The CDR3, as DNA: TGCAGTGTCCCTAAAGCGGGCCTAGCAGATACGCAGTATTTT.

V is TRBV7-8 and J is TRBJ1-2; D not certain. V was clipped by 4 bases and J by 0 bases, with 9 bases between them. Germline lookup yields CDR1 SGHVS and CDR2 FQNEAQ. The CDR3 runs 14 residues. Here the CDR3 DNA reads TGTGCCAGCAGCTCTCAGCGAACTAACTATGGCTACACCTTC. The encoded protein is CASSSQRTNYGYTF.

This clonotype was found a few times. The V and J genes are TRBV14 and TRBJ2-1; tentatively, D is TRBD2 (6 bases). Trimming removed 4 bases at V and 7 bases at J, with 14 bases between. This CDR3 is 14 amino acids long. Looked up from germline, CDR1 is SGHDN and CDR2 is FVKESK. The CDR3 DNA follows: TGTGCCAGCAGCCCCTACCTAGCGTGGAATGAGCAGTTCTTC. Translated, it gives CASSPYLAWNEQFF.